The 4 T cell receptor beta chains listed next were all sequenced from one sample in a study of vaccination effects on CD4 cells after COVID-19. No cognate antigen is known for these TCRs. Sequencing followed a ViraFEST assay step that expanded antigen-specific CD4+ T cells with viral peptide pools. Upon completion of more than eight days in culture, CD4+ T cells were isolated. None of the vaccinated had previously contracted SARS-CoV-2, and their nucleocapsid antibodies tested negative. Assay used: immunoSEQ multiplex PCR; TCRdb lists only in-frame clones, some missing. The sample consists of tens of thousands of clones, around three quarters of them appearing once. Here the sequenced sample was CD4+ T cells from PBMCs cultured with HCoV-OC43 spike peptides, taken before COVID-19 vaccination. Subset in this sample: HCoV-OC43 spike overlapping peptide pool stimulation. The receptors stem from a human donor who received a COVID-19 vaccine.

This chain links TRBV19 with TRBJ2-1; no clear D gene. The CDR3 loop spans 11 amino acids. Germline-derived CDR1 and CDR2 are LNHDA and SQIVND (reference sequence). V gave up 5 bases and J gave up 8 bases, with 7 bases separating them. Written as DNA, the CDR3 is TGTGCCAGTAGTGTTAGACATGAGCAGTTCTTC. Its translation: CASSVRHEQFF.

The chain couples TRBV6-5 to TRBJ1-1; D is unresolved. This CDR3 spans 13 amino acids. CDR1 is MNHEY, CDR2 SVGAGI, per germline. V lost 8 bases to trimming and J lost 1 base, with 11 bases between them. As DNA, the CDR3 is TGTGCCAGCGGTAACAGCCGGAACACTGAAGCTTTCTTT. Its protein is CASGNSRNTEAFF.

J is TRBJ2-5 and V is TRBV15; 8 bases fit TRBD1. V dropped 1 base and J dropped 5; count of bases not matched to a gene: 6. The CDR3 covers 15 residues. In germline, CDR1 is LNHNV, CDR2 YYDKDF (reference sequence). The DNA of the CDR3 is TGTGCCACCAGCAGAGTGGACAGGGAGTTTGAGACCCAGTACTTC. Amino acids: CATSRVDREFETQYF.

This clone has just a few counts. V is TRBV27 and J is TRBJ1-6; D gene ambiguous. The CDR3 spans 14 residues. Trimming took 3 bases from V and 10 from J, leaving 13 bases between them. Germline CDR1 MNHEY, CDR2 SMNVEV (reference sequence). The CDR3 DNA is TGTGCCAGCAGTTTTAGGTCCGCAAGGTCACCCCTCCACTTT. It codes for CASSFRSARSPLHF.